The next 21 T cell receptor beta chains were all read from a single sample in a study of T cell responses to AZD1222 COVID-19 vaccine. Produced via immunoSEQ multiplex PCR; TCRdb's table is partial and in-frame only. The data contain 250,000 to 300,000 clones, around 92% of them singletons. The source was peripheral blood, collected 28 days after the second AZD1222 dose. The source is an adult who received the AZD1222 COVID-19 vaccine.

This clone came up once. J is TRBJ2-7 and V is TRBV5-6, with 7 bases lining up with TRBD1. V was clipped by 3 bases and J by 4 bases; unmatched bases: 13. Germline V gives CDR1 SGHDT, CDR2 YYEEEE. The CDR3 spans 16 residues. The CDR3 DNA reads TGTGCCAGCAGCTCCCAAGACAGGGCGGAAAGGTACGAGCAGTACTTC. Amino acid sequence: CASSSQDRAERYEQYF.

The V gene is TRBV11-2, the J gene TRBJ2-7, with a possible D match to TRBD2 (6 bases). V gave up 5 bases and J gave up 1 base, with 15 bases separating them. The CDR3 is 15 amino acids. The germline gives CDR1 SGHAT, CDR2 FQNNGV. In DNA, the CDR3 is TGTGCCAGCAGCCCCTCCCCCCGGGGGTCCTACGAGCAGTACTTC. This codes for CASSPSPRGSYEQYF.

DNA of the CDR3: TGTGCCAGCAGCCCCACCTGTATGGGGGGAACTGAAGCTTTCTTT. Protein product: CASSPTCMGGTEAFF. The chain uses TRBV21-1 and TRBJ1-1. TRBV21-1 is a documented pseudogene. The CDR3 has 15 amino acids.

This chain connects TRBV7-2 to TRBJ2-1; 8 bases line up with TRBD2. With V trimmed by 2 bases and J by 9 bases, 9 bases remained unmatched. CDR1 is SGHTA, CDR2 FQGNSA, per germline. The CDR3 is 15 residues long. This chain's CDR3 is CASSLSSGGPTEQFF. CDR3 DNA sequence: TGTGCCAGCAGCTTATCGTCGGGAGGGCCCACTGAGCAGTTCTTC.

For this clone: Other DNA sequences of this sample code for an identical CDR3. Here the CDR3 reads CASSSDSNYGYTF. CDR3 DNA sequence: TGTGCCAGCAGTTCCGACAGCAACTATGGCTACACCTTC. V gene TRBV2 combines with J gene TRBJ1-2; D may be TRBD1 (5 bases). The germline V gene has CDR1 SNHLY and CDR2 FYNNEI. The CDR3 consists of 13 residues. V gave up 5 bases and J gave up 2 bases, with 9 bases separating them.

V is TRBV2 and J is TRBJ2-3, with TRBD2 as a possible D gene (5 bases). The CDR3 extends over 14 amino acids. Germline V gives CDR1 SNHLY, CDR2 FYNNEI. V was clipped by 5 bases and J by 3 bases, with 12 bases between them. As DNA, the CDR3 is TGTGCCAGCAGTCGGGGTGAGGGAACAGATACGCAGTATTTT. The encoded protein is CASSRGEGTDTQYF.

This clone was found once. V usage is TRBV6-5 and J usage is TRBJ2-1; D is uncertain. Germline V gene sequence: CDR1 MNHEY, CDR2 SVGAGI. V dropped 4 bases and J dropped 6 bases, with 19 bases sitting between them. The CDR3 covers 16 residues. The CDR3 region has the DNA TGTGCCAGCAGTTCCGCCCACCGGACCCAAGGCAATGAGCAGTTCTTC. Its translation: CASSSAHRTQGNEQFF.

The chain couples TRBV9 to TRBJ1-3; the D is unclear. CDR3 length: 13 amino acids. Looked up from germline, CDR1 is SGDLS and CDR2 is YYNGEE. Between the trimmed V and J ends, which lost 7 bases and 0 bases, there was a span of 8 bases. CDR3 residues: CASGSGSGNTIYF. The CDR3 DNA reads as TGTGCCAGCGGCAGTGGCTCTGGAAACACCATATATTTT. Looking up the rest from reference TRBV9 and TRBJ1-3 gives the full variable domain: DSGVTQTPKHLITATGQRVTLRCSPRSGDLSVYWYQQSLDQGLQFLIQYYNGEERAKGNILERFSAQQFPDLHSELNLSSLELGDSALYFCASGSGSGNTIYFGEGSWLTVV.

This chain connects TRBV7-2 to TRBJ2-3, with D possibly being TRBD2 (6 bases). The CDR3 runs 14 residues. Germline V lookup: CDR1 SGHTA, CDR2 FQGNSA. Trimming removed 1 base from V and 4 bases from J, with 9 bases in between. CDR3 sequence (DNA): TGTGCCAGCAGCTTAGGGCTAGCGCCAGATACGCAGTATTTT. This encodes CASSLGLAPDTQYF.

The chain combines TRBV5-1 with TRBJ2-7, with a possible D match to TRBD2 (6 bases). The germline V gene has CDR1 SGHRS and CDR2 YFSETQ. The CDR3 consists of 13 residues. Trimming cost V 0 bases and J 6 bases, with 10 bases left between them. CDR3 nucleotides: TGCGCCAGCAGCTTGGGAGGGGAGGCCGAGCAGTACTTC. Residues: CASSLGGEAEQYF. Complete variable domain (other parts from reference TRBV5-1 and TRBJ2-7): KAGVTQTPRYLIKTRGQQVTLSCSPISGHRSVSWYQQTPGQGLQFLFEYFSETQRNKGNFPGRFSGRQFSNSRSEMNVSTLELGDSALYLCASSLGGEAEQYFGPGTRLTVT.

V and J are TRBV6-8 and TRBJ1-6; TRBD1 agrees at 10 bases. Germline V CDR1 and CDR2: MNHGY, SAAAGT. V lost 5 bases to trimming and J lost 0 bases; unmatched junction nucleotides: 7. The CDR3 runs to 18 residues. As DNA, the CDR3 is TGTGCCAGCAGTACTCCGGACAGGGGGAGCTCCTATAATTCACCCCTCCACTTT. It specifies CASSTPDRGSSYNSPLHF.

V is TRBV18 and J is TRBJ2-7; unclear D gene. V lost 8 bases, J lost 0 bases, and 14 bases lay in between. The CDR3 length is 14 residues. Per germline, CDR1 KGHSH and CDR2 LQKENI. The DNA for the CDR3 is TGTGCCAGCACCACAGACCCTTCCTCCTACGAGCAGTACTTC. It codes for CASTTDPSSYEQYF.

The CDR3 DNA reads as TGCGCCAGCAGCTCGGGCCCCGGGCAGTGGGAGACCCAGTACTTC. Encoded protein: CASSSGPGQWETQYF. This chain links TRBV5-1 with TRBJ2-5; D call uncertain. CDR3 length equals 15 residues. Germline loops: CDR1 SGHRS, CDR2 YFSETQ. With 3 bases removed from V and 5 bases from J, the gap between germline ends came to 17 bases.

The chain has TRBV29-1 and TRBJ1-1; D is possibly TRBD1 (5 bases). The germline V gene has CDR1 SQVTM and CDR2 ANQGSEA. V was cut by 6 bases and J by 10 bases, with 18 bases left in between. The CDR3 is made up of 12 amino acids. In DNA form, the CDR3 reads TGCAGCGTCACGGAGGGGACCCCTGTAGCTTTCTTT. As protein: CSVTEGTPVAFF.

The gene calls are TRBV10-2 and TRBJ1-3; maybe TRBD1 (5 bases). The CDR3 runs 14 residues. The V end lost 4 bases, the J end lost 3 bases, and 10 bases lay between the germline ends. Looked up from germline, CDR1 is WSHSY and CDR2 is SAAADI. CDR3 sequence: CASSGRGGGNTIYF. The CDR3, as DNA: TGCGCCAGCAGTGGAAGGGGAGGTGGAAACACCATATATTTT.

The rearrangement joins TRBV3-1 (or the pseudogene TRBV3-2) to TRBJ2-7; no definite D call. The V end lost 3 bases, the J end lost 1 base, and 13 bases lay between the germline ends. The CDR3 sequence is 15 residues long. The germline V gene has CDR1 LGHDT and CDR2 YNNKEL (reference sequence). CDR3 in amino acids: CASSQGPARSYEQYF. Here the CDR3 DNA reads TGTGCCAGCAGCCAGGGCCCGGCAAGATCCTACGAGCAGTACTTC.

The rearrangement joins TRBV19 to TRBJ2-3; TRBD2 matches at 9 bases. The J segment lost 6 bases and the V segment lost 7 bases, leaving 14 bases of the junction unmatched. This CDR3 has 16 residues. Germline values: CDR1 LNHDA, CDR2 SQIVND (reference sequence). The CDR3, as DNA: TGTGCCAGTACCGACGTGGCGGGAGGGTCATTGGATACGCAGTATTTT. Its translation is CASTDVAGGSLDTQYF.

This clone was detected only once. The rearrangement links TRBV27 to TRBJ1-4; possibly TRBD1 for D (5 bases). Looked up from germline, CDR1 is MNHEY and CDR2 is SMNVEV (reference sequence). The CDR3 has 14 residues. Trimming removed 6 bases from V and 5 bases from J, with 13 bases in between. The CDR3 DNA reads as TGTGCCAGCAGCTTCCAGGGAAAGAATGAAAAACTGTTTTTT. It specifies CASSFQGKNEKLFF.

CDR3 DNA: TGCGCCAGCAGCTGGGACCAATCGGGAAAACTGTTTTTT. Its protein product is CASSWDQSGKLFF. The V and J genes are TRBV5-1 and TRBJ1-4, with TRBD1 as a possible D gene (5 bases). Per the germline V gene, CDR1 is SGHRS and CDR2 is YFSETQ. Trimming removed 3 bases at V and 10 bases at J, with 13 bases between. The CDR3 has 13 amino acids.

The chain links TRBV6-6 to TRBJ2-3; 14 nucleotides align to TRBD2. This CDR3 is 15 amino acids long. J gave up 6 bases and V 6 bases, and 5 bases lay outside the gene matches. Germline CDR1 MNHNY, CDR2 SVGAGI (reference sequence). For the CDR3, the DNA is TGTGCCAGCAGGGGGACTAGCGGGGGACCTGATACGCAGTATTTT. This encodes CASRGTSGGPDTQYF.

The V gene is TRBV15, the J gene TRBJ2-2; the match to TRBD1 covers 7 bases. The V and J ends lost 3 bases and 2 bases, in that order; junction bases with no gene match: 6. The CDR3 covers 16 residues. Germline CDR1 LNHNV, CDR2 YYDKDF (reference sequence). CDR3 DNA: TGTGCCACCAGCAGGGAAGGACAGGATAACACCGGGGAGCTGTTTTTT. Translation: CATSREGQDNTGELFF.